This is a list of T cell receptor beta chains from one sample in a study of blood T cell repertoires in COVID-19. Clones were read by immunoSEQ multiplex PCR, and TCRdb kept only the in-frame ones, dropping some. The sample holds 100,000 or so clones, around 90% seen once. Sequencing input: peripheral blood. The receptors shown here come from a man between 65 and 85 years old with acute or convalescent COVID-19. The CDR3 runs from the conserved cysteine through the conserved F or W. Each record gives: D gene, CDR3 length, V gene, J gene, clone size, CDR3 DNA, CDR3 protein. D genes are given only for firm matches. Not all rows give a size; the values are once, few, many and, for expanded clones, a class.

>TRBD2|15|TRBV10-3|TRBJ2-5|-
TGTGCCATCAGTGGAGAGGCTAGCGGGGGGTTGACCCAGTACTTC
CAISGEASGGLTQYF
>-|15|TRBV7-9|TRBJ1-3|-
TGTGCCAGCAGCCCCAGAAGTATCGCTGGAAACACCATATATTTT
CASSPRSIAGNTIYF
>-|12|TRBV12-3/TRBV12-4|TRBJ2-7|few
TGTGCCAGCACCTTGGCCTTTGGCGAGCAGTACTTC
CASTLAFGEQYF
>TRBD1|19|TRBV11-2|TRBJ2-3|-
TGTGCCAGCAGCTCGACAGGGGGCAACCGGGACTACGACACAGATACGCAGTATTTT
CASSSTGGNRDYDTDTQYF
>TRBD2|15|TRBV7-8|TRBJ2-7|-
TGTGCCAGCAGCTGGGGACCGAGACTAGCGGGAGGTCAGTACTTC
CASSWGPRLAGGQYF
>TRBD1|15|TRBV25-1|TRBJ2-3|-
TGTGCCAGCCCTCCGGGACAGGGGGCGTTAGGGACGCAGTATTTT
CASPPGQGALGTQYF
>TRBD1|15|TRBV4-2|TRBJ2-7|few
TGTGCCAGCAGCCAAGGCCCACAGGGGGACTACGAGCAGTACTTC
CASSQGPQGDYEQYF
>TRBD1|14|TRBV20-1|TRBJ1-5|-
TGCAGTGCTAGTGACAGGGGCCGCAATCAGCCCCAGCATTTT
CSASDRGRNQPQHF
>TRBD1|15|TRBV7-2|TRBJ1-5|-
TGTGCCAGCAGCTTTACAGGGGGCGCGGGACAGCCCCAGCATTTT
CASSFTGGAGQPQHF
>-|13|TRBV10-3|TRBJ1-1|-
TGTGCCATCATGGGCGGGGGGAACACTGAAGCTTTCTTT
CAIMGGGNTEAFF
>-|13|TRBV18|TRBJ1-1|-
TGTGCCAGCTCACCGGCTGAGAACACTGAAGCTTTCTTT
CASSPAENTEAFF
>-|14|TRBV7-9|TRBJ2-1|few
TGTGCCAGCAGCCCCCGAGGGTCCTACAATGAGCAGTTCTTC
CASSPRGSYNEQFF
>TRBD2|17|TRBV6-4|TRBJ2-7|-
TGTGCCAGCACTCCCTCGGGTAGCGGGAGGGTCGCCTACGAGCAGTACTTC
CASTPSGSGRVAYEQYF
>-|15|TRBV9|TRBJ2-2|-
TGTGCCAGCAGCGTAGCGGGGTCAGGGGCCGGGGAGCTGTTTTTT
CASSVAGSGAGELFF
>-|14|TRBV24-1|TRBJ1-5|-
TGTGCCACCGGGGCTGGACCCACCGGTCAGCCCCAGCATTTT
CATGAGPTGQPQHF
>-|15|TRBV4-1|TRBJ1-5|few
TGCGCCAGCAGCCAAGGAGGGATCGGCAATCAGCCCCAGCATTTT
CASSQGGIGNQPQHF
>TRBD1|14|TRBV5-5|TRBJ1-1|-
TGTGCCAGCAGCTTCCTCAGGGGGCACACTGAAGCTTTCTTT
CASSFLRGHTEAFF
>-|15|TRBV28|TRBJ1-6|-
TGTGCCAGCAGTCCCGCAGGGGCAGAAAATTCACCCCTCCACTTT
CASSPAGAENSPLHF
>-|12|TRBV18|TRBJ2-7|-
TGTGCCAGCTCCCACATCCCCTACGAGCAGTACTTC
CASSHIPYEQYF
>-|12|TRBV28|TRBJ2-3|once
TGTGCCAGCAGGCACCCAGCAGATACGCAGTATTTT
CASRHPADTQYF
>TRBD2|13|TRBV12-3/TRBV12-4|TRBJ2-5|few
TGTGCCAGCAGGCTAGCGGGAGGTCCCGATTTTTACTTC
CASRLAGGPDFYF
>-|15|TRBV28|TRBJ1-5|-
TGTGCCAGCAGTTTAATGAGGCGGGGGAATCAGCCCCAGCATTTT
CASSLMRRGNQPQHF
>-|16|TRBV4-3|TRBJ2-3|-
TGCGCCAGCAGCCAAGATTTTATAGGGGTGACAGATACGCAGTATTTT
CASSQDFIGVTDTQYF
>-|11|TRBV20-1|TRBJ2-7|many
TGCAGTGCTAGAGGCGTTTACGAGCAGTACTTC
CSARGVYEQYF
>-|11|TRBV25-1|TRBJ1-2|-
TGTGCCAGCAGTCAGGGCTATGGCTACACCTTC
CASSQGYGYTF
>-|12|TRBV29-1|TRBJ2-5|-
TGCAGCGCCGCCGGGTCCCAAGAGACCCAGTACTTC
CSAAGSQETQYF
>-|16|TRBV5-5|TRBJ1-1|-
TGTGCCAGCAGCCACCCTGCAGGACAGATGAACACTGAAGCTTTCTTT
CASSHPAGQMNTEAFF
>-|14|TRBV5-4|TRBJ1-2|-
TGTGCCAGCAGCTCCCCTGGGGCTGAATATGGCTACACCTTC
CASSSPGAEYGYTF
>TRBD1|16|TRBV23-1|TRBJ2-7|-
TGCGCCAGCAGTCTCCGTATTCGACAGGGACCCTACGAGCAGTACTTC
CASSLRIRQGPYEQYF
>-|14|TRBV5-6|TRBJ2-3|-
TGTGCCAGCAGCTTGTCCCTTGGCACAGATACGCAGTATTTT
CASSLSLGTDTQYF
>-|12|TRBV28|TRBJ1-5|-
TGTGCCAGCAGCCGCCGGTCCAGGGCCCAGCATTTT
CASSRRSRAQHF
>-|12|TRBV7-2|TRBJ1-2|once
TGTGCCAGCAGGGGGTGGGGACTGGGCTACACCTTC
CASRGWGLGYTF
>TRBD1|15|TRBV4-1|TRBJ1-4|-
TGCGCCAGCAGCCAGACAGGGGGCACTAATGAAAAACTGTTTTTT
CASSQTGGTNEKLFF
>-|15|TRBV28|TRBJ1-5|-
TGTGCCAGCAGTATGACAGGTAATAGCAATCAGCCCCAGCATTTT
CASSMTGNSNQPQHF
>-|12|TRBV6-6|TRBJ2-7|-
TGTGCCAGCAGTTCCCCTAGGTGGGAGCAGTACTTC
CASSSPRWEQYF
>TRBD1|15|TRBV6-5|TRBJ2-3|-
TGTGCCAGCAGTTTCACGGGACAGACCACAGATACGCAGTATTTT
CASSFTGQTTDTQYF